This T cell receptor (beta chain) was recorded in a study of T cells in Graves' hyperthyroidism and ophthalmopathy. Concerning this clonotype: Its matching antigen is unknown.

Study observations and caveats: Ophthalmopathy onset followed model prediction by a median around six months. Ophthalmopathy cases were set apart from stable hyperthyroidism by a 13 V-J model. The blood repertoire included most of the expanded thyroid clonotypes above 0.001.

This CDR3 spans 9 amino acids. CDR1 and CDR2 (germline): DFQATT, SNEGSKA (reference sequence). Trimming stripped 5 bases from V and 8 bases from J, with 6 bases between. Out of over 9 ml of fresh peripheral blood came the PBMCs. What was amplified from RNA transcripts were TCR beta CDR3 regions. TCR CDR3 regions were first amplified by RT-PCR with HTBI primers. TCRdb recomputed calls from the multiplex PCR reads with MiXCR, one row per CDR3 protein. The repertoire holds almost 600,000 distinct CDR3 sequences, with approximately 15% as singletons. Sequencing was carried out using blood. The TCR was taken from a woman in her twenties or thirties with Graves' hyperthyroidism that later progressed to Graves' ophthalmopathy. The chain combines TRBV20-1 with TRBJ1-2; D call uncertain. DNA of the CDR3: TGCAGTGCTGAAGGGGGCTACACCTTC. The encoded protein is CSAEGGYTF.